These 20 T cell receptor beta chains were all obtained from the same sample, sequenced in a study of OX40 agonist ivuxolimab in advanced cancers. Profiled with immunoSEQ multiplex PCR; TCRdb holds only in-frame clones, not every one. In the table there are some 45,000 clones, around 80% of which are singletons. The sequencing here drew on CD4+ or CD8+ T cells sorted from blood, taken in a trial of the OX40 agonist ivuxolimab. The receptor set was obtained from an adult with an advanced solid tumor such as melanoma, head and neck, liver or kidney cancer.

CDR3 DNA: TGTGCCAGCAGCTTAAGGTCGGGGACTTTCACAGATACGCAGTATTTT. It specifies CASSLRSGTFTDTQYF. The chain employs TRBV5-6 and TRBJ2-3, with a possible D match to TRBD2 (6 bases). Deletions cut 2 bases from V and 2 bases from J, with 15 bases between. The V gene's germline CDR1 is SGHDT and CDR2 YYEEEE. The CDR3 runs 16 residues.

The rearrangement joins TRBV30 to TRBJ2-5; D remains ambiguous. The V end was cut by 2 bases, the J end by 9 bases, with 13 bases between. This CDR3 has 12 residues. Germline lookup yields CDR1 GTSNPN and CDR2 SVGIG (reference sequence). The CDR3 coding sequence is TGTGCCTGGAGTTCCCTCTACTCGGCCCAGTACTTC. Translated, it gives CAWSSLYSAQYF.

The CDR3 DNA reads TGTGCCAGCAGCTTTAAACAGGGGTCTAACTATGGCTACACCTTC. Its translation: CASSFKQGSNYGYTF. The chain uses TRBV5-4 and TRBJ1-2; 7 bases fit TRBD1. This CDR3 spans 15 amino acids. CDR1 and CDR2 from the germline V gene are SGHNT and YYREEE (reference sequence). V dropped 2 bases and J dropped 0; count of bases not matched to a gene: 4.

The rearrangement uses TRBV7-2 and TRBJ2-3; TRBD1 matches at 10 bases. Germline CDR1 and CDR2: SGHTA and FQGNSA. Losses at the gene ends were 4 bases for V and 4 bases for J; bases not matched to a gene: 5. The CDR3 runs to 15 residues. The DNA of the CDR3 is TGTGCCAGCAGCTCCGGGACAGGGGTTTCAGATACGCAGTATTTT. It yields the protein CASSSGTGVSDTQYF. Based on the CDR3 plus reference TRBV7-2 and TRBJ2-3, the full variable domain is GAGVSQSPSNKVTEKGKDVELRCDPISGHTALYWYRQSLGQGLEFLIYFQGNSAPDKSGLPSDRFSAERTGGSVSTLTIQRTQQEDSAVYLCASSSGTGVSDTQYFGPGTRLTVL.

Here the CDR3 DNA reads TGTGCCAGCTCACCCTTTGGCGGCAATGAGCAGTTCTTC. Amino acid sequence: CASSPFGGNEQFF. The V call is TRBV18, the J call TRBJ2-1, with D hard to call. Germline V gene sequence: CDR1 KGHSH, CDR2 LQKENI. The ends were cut back, 3 bases at V and 6 bases at J, with 9 bases in the middle. There are 13 residues in the CDR3.

This chain uses TRBV7-2 with TRBJ2-3; 10 bases line up with TRBD2. Trimming cost V 3 bases and J 4 bases; bases outside gene matches: 7. CDR3 length: 16 amino acids. Germline lookup yields CDR1 SGHTA and CDR2 FQGNSA. The CDR3 sequence: CASSLSSGRTADTQYF. The CDR3, as DNA: TGTGCCAGCAGCTTGTCTAGCGGGAGAACAGCAGATACGCAGTATTTT.

CDR3 DNA: TGTGCCAGCAGCTTCGGGACATTTAAGCAGGAGACCCAGTACTTC. Protein: CASSFGTFKQETQYF. The chain carries TRBV5-4 and TRBJ2-5; perhaps TRBD1 as D (6 bases). V lost 2 bases and J lost 5, with 16 bases in between. The CDR3 has 15 amino acids. Germline loops: CDR1 SGHNT, CDR2 YYREEE (reference sequence).

The gene calls are TRBV10-3 and TRBJ1-1, with 12 bases that match TRBD1. This CDR3 comprises 16 residues. Germline V gene sequence: CDR1 ENHRY, CDR2 SYGVKD. V dropped 6 bases and J dropped 2; count of bases not matched to a gene: 7. The CDR3 DNA sequence: TGTGCCATCAGGGGGACAGGGGGCGGTGAAAACACTGAAGCTTTCTTT. Translating it yields CAIRGTGGGENTEAFF.

The V gene is TRBV5-5, the J gene TRBJ1-3; D possibly corresponds to TRBD1 (5 bases). The CDR3 runs to 15 residues. Per germline, CDR1 SGHKS and CDR2 YYEKEE (reference sequence). With 5 bases removed from V and 3 bases from J, the gap between germline ends came to 15 bases. The CDR3 loop reads CASSSQVQGGNTIYF. As DNA, the CDR3 is TGTGCCAGCAGTTCTCAGGTCCAGGGTGGAAACACCATATATTTT.

This sequence joins TRBV11-2 and TRBJ2-7; D unresolved. V was clipped by 3 bases and J by 6 bases, with 6 bases between them. Germline V gene sequence: CDR1 SGHAT, CDR2 FQNNGV. The CDR3 totals 11 residues. CDR3 DNA sequence: TGTGCCAGCAGCTTTCCTGCCGAGCAGTACTTC. Its protein product is CASSFPAEQYF.

The J gene is TRBJ1-2, the V gene TRBV28, with D perhaps matching TRBD1 (5 bases). CDR3 size: 13 residues. Germline CDR1 reads MDHEN; CDR2 reads SYDVKM. V was trimmed by 3 bases and J by 5 bases, leaving 10 bases between them. The CDR3 DNA follows: TGTGCCAGCAGTTTTGGGGCAGGGTATGGCTACACCTTC. This translates into CASSFGAGYGYTF.

The chain combines TRBV5-1 with TRBJ2-2; possibly TRBD1 or TRBD2 for D (5 bases each). The germline gives CDR1 SGHRS, CDR2 YFSETQ. The V gene lost 7 bases and the J gene lost 1 base, with 14 bases spanning the gap. This CDR3 has 15 residues. CDR3 protein: CASLAGTVNTGELFF. DNA of the CDR3: TGCGCCAGCCTTGCCGGGACGGTGAACACCGGGGAGCTGTTTTTT.

The rearrangement links TRBV21-1 to TRBJ2-1; no check of the table's D call, TRBD2, against the DNA was made. TRBV21-1 is designated a pseudogene. The CDR3 sequence is 14 residues long. CDR3 DNA: TGTGCCAGCAGCAAACTAGCGACTAGCGATGAGCAGTTCTTC. Translation gives CASSKLATSDEQFF.

This chain joins TRBV2 and TRBJ2-7; a weak D match, TRBD1 (6 bases). The CDR3 length is 14 residues. Trimming took off 2 bases at V and 3 bases at J, with 11 bases between the two ends. The germline gives CDR1 SNHLY, CDR2 FYNNEI. Written as DNA, the CDR3 is TGTGCCAGCAGTGAACAGGGGACGGGCTACGAGCAGTACTTC. Its protein is CASSEQGTGYEQYF.

Only one count was recorded for this clone. The V gene is TRBV30, the J gene TRBJ1-5; the match to TRBD1 covers 10 bases. The germline V gene encodes CDR1 GTSNPN and CDR2 SVGIG (reference sequence). The CDR3 totals 18 residues. J lost 0 bases, V lost 3 bases, and 11 bases had no gene match. The CDR3 reads CAWSSDRGGSYSNQPQHF. CDR3 nucleotides: TGTGCCTGGAGCTCGGACAGGGGGGGTTCGTATAGCAATCAGCCCCAGCATTTT.

The chain joins TRBV6-5 to TRBJ1-2, with TRBD1 as a possible D gene (6 bases). The V gene's germline CDR1 is MNHEY and CDR2 SVGAGI. This CDR3 contains 15 residues. V lost 0 bases, J lost 4 bases, and 12 bases lay in between. Written as DNA, the CDR3 is TGTGCCAGCAGTTACTCGACGTGGGGGCTCTATGGCTACACCTTC. This sequence encodes CASSYSTWGLYGYTF.

The J gene is TRBJ1-1, the V gene TRBV19; D call uncertain. Germline lookup yields CDR1 LNHDA and CDR2 SQIVND (reference sequence). The CDR3 length is 14 residues. V was pared by 2 bases and J by 5 bases, with 12 bases between. The CDR3 is CASSIRTGGTEAFF. The CDR3 coding sequence is TGTGCCAGTAGTATACGGACGGGTGGTACTGAAGCTTTCTTT.

This clone was seen a handful of times. The chain couples TRBV19 to TRBJ2-3; 9 bases align to TRBD1. The germline gives CDR1 LNHDA, CDR2 SQIVND (reference sequence). Trimming removed 5 bases from V and 2 bases from J; junction bases left unmatched: 8. The CDR3 runs 16 residues. In DNA form, the CDR3 reads TGTGCCAGTAGTGGGGGATGGACAGGGGACACAGATACGCAGTATTTT. This encodes CASSGGWTGDTDTQYF.

The chain joins TRBV4-2 to TRBJ2-7, with 7 nucleotides matching TRBD2. V gave up 0 bases and J gave up 3 bases; unmatched junction bases: 5. Germline V gives CDR1 LGHNA, CDR2 YNFKEQ. The length of the CDR3 is 15 residues. CDR3 residues: CASSQDLLADYEQYF. The CDR3 DNA follows: TGTGCCAGCAGCCAAGATCTTCTAGCGGACTACGAGCAGTACTTC.

The V call is TRBV5-1, the J call TRBJ1-1; D not resolved. Trimming cost V 0 bases and J 3 bases, with 9 bases left between them. The CDR3 has 14 residues. CDR1 and CDR2 from the germline V gene are SGHRS and YFSETQ. The DNA of the CDR3 is TGCGCCAGCAGCTTGGCGAGGGCGGACACTGAAGCTTTCTTT. Its protein is CASSLARADTEAFF.